Listed below are T cell receptor beta chains from one sample, sequenced in a study of cytomegalovirus exposure and HLA in healthy donors. Libraries were prepared by immunoSEQ multiplex PCR; TCRdb keeps only in-frame clonotypes and omits some of them. This sample has about 190,000 clones, with around 81% found just once. Source material: PBMCs. The receptors stem from a man aged 18 to 29 in good health and CMV-seronegative. Each CDR3 is given with its conserved first and last residue. D genes are given only for firm matches. Rows may omit the clone size; those that give it use once, few, many or a size class.

j_call | d_call | v_call | clone_size | cdr3_length | cdr3_aa | cdr3_nt
TRBJ1-2 | TRBD1 | TRBV19 | . | 15 | CASTRDREGSYGYTF | TGTGCCAGCACCCGGGACAGGGAGGGAAGCTATGGCTACACCTTC
TRBJ2-3 | TRBD2 | TRBV10-3 | . | 14 | CAISAGLATDTQYF | TGTGCCATCAGTGCGGGACTAGCGACAGATACGCAGTATTTT
TRBJ1-4 | TRBD1 | TRBV6-6 | . | 14 | CASTGQGINEKLFF | TGTGCCAGCACTGGACAGGGAATTAATGAAAAACTGTTTTTT
TRBJ2-2 | . | TRBV21-1 | . | 16 | CASRTAGEGNTGELFF | TGTGCCAGCAGGACAGCGGGAGAGGGGAACACCGGGGAGCTGTTTTTT
TRBJ2-1 | TRBD2 | TRBV4-3 | . | 17 | CASSQDSSGASYNEQFF | TGCGCCAGCAGCCAAGATAGCAGCGGGGCATCCTACAATGAGCAGTTCTTC
TRBJ2-7 | . | TRBV11-2 | . | 15 | CASSVTDEAGSEQYF | TGTGCCAGCAGCGTAACCGACGAGGCTGGCAGCGAGCAGTACTTC
TRBJ2-7 | TRBD1 | TRBV2 | . | 14 | CASSSWTGSYEQYF | TGTGCCAGCAGTTCCTGGACAGGGTCCTACGAGCAGTACTTC
TRBJ1-1 | . | TRBV7-2 | few | 15 | CASTPGGGMNTEAFF | TGTGCCAGCACCCCCGGGGGGGGGATGAACACTGAAGCTTTCTTT
TRBJ2-2 | TRBD2 | TRBV4-3 | few | 16 | CASSLGLAENTGELFF | TGCGCCAGCAGCCTGGGACTAGCGGAGAACACCGGGGAGCTGTTTTTT
TRBJ1-2 | TRBD1 | TRBV30 | . | 17 | CAWSVPQFIGTGLGYTF | TGTGCCTGGAGTGTACCCCAATTTATCGGGACAGGACTTGGCTACACCTTC
TRBJ1-3 | . | TRBV6-6 | once | 14 | CASSPSGSGNTIYF | TGTGCCAGCAGCCCATCAGGTTCTGGAAACACCATATATTTT
TRBJ2-3 | . | TRBV14 | . | 17 | CASSRPLGLSSTDTQYF | TGTGCCAGCAGCCGGCCCCTCGGACTTTCTAGCACAGATACGCAGTATTTT
TRBJ2-1 | TRBD2 | TRBV6-1 | . | 13 | CASSEGTRGEQFF | TGTGCCAGCAGTGAAGGGACTAGAGGTGAGCAGTTCTTC
TRBJ2-3 | TRBD1 | TRBV10-3 | . | 15 | CAISSGTGIPDTQYF | TGTGCCATCAGTTCCGGGACAGGGATTCCAGATACGCAGTATTTT
TRBJ2-3 | TRBD1 | TRBV6-4 | medium-sized | 16 | CASSDGQGLSTDTQYF | TGTGCCAGCAGCGATGGACAGGGGCTAAGCACAGATACGCAGTATTTT
TRBJ2-7 | . | TRBV4-3 | . | 14 | CASSPGLGSYEQYF | TGCGCCAGCAGCCCTGGGCTGGGTTCCTACGAGCAGTACTTC
TRBJ1-5 | . | TRBV14 | few | 15 | CASSHGVIGNQPQHF | TGTGCCAGCAGCCATGGAGTTATTGGCAATCAGCCCCAGCATTTT
TRBJ1-1 | . | TRBV5-1 | . | 12 | CASSPQGAEAFF | TGCGCCAGCAGCCCCCAGGGCGCTGAAGCTTTCTTT
TRBJ1-2 | . | TRBV7-6 | . | 16 | CASSLGPPGESGGYTF | TGTGCCAGCAGCTTAGGTCCTCCAGGGGAGTCGGGCGGCTACACCTTC
TRBJ2-5 | . | TRBV29-1 | . | 15 | CSSTGTSGYQETQYF | TGCAGTTCTACTGGAACCTCAGGGTACCAAGAGACCCAGTACTTC